The 31 T cell receptor beta chains presented below share a single source sample, sequenced in a study of cytomegalovirus exposure and HLA in healthy donors. Primers: 60 Vbeta forward and 13 Jbeta reverse. The assay was immunoSEQ multiplex PCR, and TCRdb's table has in-frame clones only and misses some. This sample has roughly 200,000 clones, with around 78% found just once. Sequencing used PBMCs. The receptors were sampled from a woman under 40 in good health and CMV-seropositive.

This sequence joins TRBV7-3 and TRBJ1-5; maybe TRBD1 (5 bases). The V gene's germline CDR1 is SGHTA and CDR2 FQGTGA. Trimming removed 6 bases from V and 6 bases from J, with 12 bases in between. The CDR3 spans 13 residues. Written as DNA, the CDR3 is TGTGCCAGCAGTATATGGGGGGGTCAGCCCCAGCATTTT. This gives the protein CASSIWGGQPQHF.

The chain couples TRBV28 to TRBJ1-5; D remains unclear. Trimming took 6 bases from V and 12 from J, leaving 18 bases between them. This CDR3 comprises 13 residues. Germline V lookup: CDR1 MDHEN, CDR2 SYDVKM. Written as DNA, the CDR3 is TGTGCCAGCAGAACCCCAGAGGGTGCCGACCAGCATTTT. This translates into CASRTPEGADQHF.

This clone was observed a few times. The chain carries TRBV27 and TRBJ1-5; a possible D gene is TRBD1 (5 bases). Between the trimmed V and J ends, which lost 3 bases and 4 bases, there was a span of 13 bases. Germline V CDR1 and CDR2: MNHEY, SMNVEV (reference sequence). The CDR3 extends over 15 amino acids. CDR3 DNA: TGTGCCAGCAGTTTGGCGGGGGTCGGGAATCAGCCCCAGCATTTT. Translating gives CASSLAGVGNQPQHF.

This clone came up a few times. The rearrangement links TRBV2 to TRBJ2-3; a possible D gene is TRBD1 (6 bases). The V end was cut by 6 bases, the J end by 0 bases, with 13 bases between. Germline-derived CDR1 and CDR2 are SNHLY and FYNNEI. This CDR3 region has 15 residues. CDR3: CASSINRASTDTQYF. For the CDR3, the DNA is TGTGCCAGCAGCATCAACAGGGCTAGCACAGATACGCAGTATTTT.

V gene TRBV11-2 combines with J gene TRBJ2-3; D possibly corresponds to TRBD1 (6 bases). The CDR3 consists of 11 residues. From germline, CDR1 is SGHAT and CDR2 FQNNGV. The ends were cut back, 8 bases at V and 14 bases at J, with 17 bases in the middle. The chain's CDR3 is CASGTSGVGYF. CDR3 DNA sequence: TGTGCCAGCGGTACCTCAGGGGTGGGGTATTTT.

This chain links TRBV18 with TRBJ2-7, with a possible D match to TRBD2 (5 bases). Between the trimmed V and J ends, which lost 2 bases and 2 bases, there was a span of 13 bases. CDR3 length: 15 residues. The germline CDR1 and CDR2 sequences are KGHSH and LQKENI. CDR3 protein: CASSPIVDGAYEQYF. As DNA, the CDR3 is TGTGCCAGCTCACCAATCGTCGACGGGGCCTACGAGCAGTACTTC.

The chain has TRBV14 and TRBJ2-5; 7 bases agree with TRBD1. Germline V gene data show CDR1 as SGHDN and CDR2 as FVKESK. V lost 2 bases and J lost 5; bases outside the gene matches: 2. This CDR3 has 13 amino acids. CDR3 amino acids: CASSQHRGETQYF. In nucleotides, the CDR3 is TGTGCCAGCAGCCAACACAGGGGTGAGACCCAGTACTTC.

The rearrangement joins TRBV9 to TRBJ2-3; the D gene is possibly TRBD2 (5 bases). V dropped 0 bases and J dropped 7 bases, with 12 bases sitting between them. The CDR3 spans 14 residues. Germline V lookup: CDR1 SGDLS, CDR2 YYNGEE. CDR3 sequence reads: CASSVDLATNTQYF. The CDR3 DNA follows: TGTGCCAGCAGCGTAGACCTAGCTACCAATACGCAGTATTTT.

A word on this clone: Other nucleotide sequences in the sample specify the same CDR3. The genes are TRBV7-8 and TRBJ1-2, with D possibly TRBD1 on 6 matching bases. Germline V lookup: CDR1 SGHVS, CDR2 FQNEAQ. V shed 1 base and J shed 4 bases, with 10 bases lying between them. The length of the CDR3 is 14 residues. This CDR3 reads CASSLGRGPYGYTF. The CDR3 bases are TGTGCCAGCAGCTTAGGGCGGGGGCCCTATGGCTACACCTTC.

This chain joins TRBV11-2 and TRBJ2-2, with D possibly matching TRBD2 (5 bases). Germline CDR1 and CDR2: SGHAT and FQNNGV. This CDR3 region has 14 residues. Trimming removed 3 bases from V and 6 bases from J, with 11 bases in between. CDR3: CASSFEGWAGELFF. DNA for the CDR3: TGTGCCAGCAGCTTTGAGGGATGGGCCGGGGAGCTGTTTTTT.

The chain has TRBV21-1 and TRBJ1-5. TRBV21-1 is assigned pseudogene status. The CDR3 contains 12 residues. The CDR3 nucleotides read TGTGCCAGCAGCAAAATTCGTCAGCCCCAGCATTTT. Translating it yields CASSKIRQPQHF.

The chain links TRBV7-3 to TRBJ2-1; 7 bases match TRBD1. The CDR3 has 13 amino acids. The V segment lost 5 bases and the J segment 10 bases; nucleotides outside the gene matches: 8. CDR1 SGHTA and CDR2 FQGTGA come from the germline V gene. The CDR3: CASSTRTGREQFF. Written as DNA, the CDR3 is TGTGCCAGCAGCACGCGGACAGGAAGGGAGCAGTTCTTC. Full variable domain (rest looked up from reference TRBV7-3 and TRBJ2-1): GAGVSQTPSNKVTEKGKYVELRCDPISGHTALYWYRQSLGQGPEFLIYFQGTGAADDSGLPNDRFFAVRPEGSVSTLKIQRTERGDSAVYLCASSTRTGREQFFGPGTRLTVL.

The V and J genes are TRBV29-1 and TRBJ2-5; D is ambiguous. Germline V gives CDR1 SQVTM, CDR2 ANQGSEA. V lost 8 bases and J lost 6, with 19 bases in between. The CDR3 is 13 residues long. CDR3 bases: TGCAGCACCTTCGCAGGTCCCTCACAGACCCAGTACTTC. Translating it yields CSTFAGPSQTQYF.

V usage is TRBV7-2 and J usage is TRBJ2-7; D is possibly TRBD1 (5 bases). CDR3 size: 14 residues. The V gene lost 3 bases and the J gene lost 7 bases, with 16 bases spanning the gap. Germline V gene lookup returns CDR1 SGHTA and CDR2 FQGNSA. The CDR3 sequence: CASSFQGRVGEQYF. In nucleotides, the CDR3 is TGTGCCAGCAGCTTCCAGGGCCGAGTGGGGGAGCAGTACTTC.

This clone was recorded a few times. The chain couples TRBV11-3 to TRBJ2-5; D is possibly TRBD2 (6 bases). Trimming took 5 bases from V and 5 from J, leaving 12 bases between them. Germline V gene lookup returns CDR1 SGHNT and CDR2 YENEEA. This CDR3 is 13 amino acids long. In DNA, the CDR3 is TGTGCCAGCAGCATGCACGGAGGGGAGACCCAGTACTTC. Protein: CASSMHGGETQYF.

The chain employs TRBV30 and TRBJ2-1; D not certain. This CDR3 has 13 amino acids. Germline V gene data show CDR1 as GTSNPN and CDR2 as SVGIG (reference sequence). The V end was cut by 0 bases, the J end by 7 bases, with 10 bases between. The CDR3 coding sequence is TGTGCCTGGAGTGTTGATAGCCCGAATGAGCAGTTCTTC. Translated, it gives CAWSVDSPNEQFF.

The rearrangement links TRBV6-4 to TRBJ2-1; a possible D gene is TRBD2 (7 bases). Trimming took 0 bases from V and 6 from J, leaving 12 bases between them. CDR1 is MRHNA, CDR2 SNTAGT, per germline. This CDR3 spans 15 amino acids. CDR3 DNA sequence: TGTGCCAGCAGTGACTCCAGGGAGGGGGGCAATGAGCAGTTCTTC. It codes for CASSDSREGGNEQFF.

The V gene is TRBV5-1, the J gene TRBJ1-6, with TRBD1 matching over 10 bases. Germline values: CDR1 SGHRS, CDR2 YFSETQ. The CDR3 has 15 amino acids. The V and J ends lost 2 bases and 5 bases, in that order; junction bases with no gene match: 1. CDR3 bases: TGCGCCAGCAGCTTTGGGACAGGGGATAATTCACCCCTCCACTTT. It is translated as CASSFGTGDNSPLHF.

This clone was picked up a small number of times. This rearrangement joins TRBV19 to TRBJ2-2; D call uncertain. The CDR3 runs 13 residues. Trimming removed 7 bases from V and 0 bases from J, with 6 bases in between. Germline-derived CDR1 and CDR2 are LNHDA and SQIVND (reference sequence). The CDR3 is CASIPSNTGELFF. The CDR3 DNA reads as TGTGCCAGTATCCCCTCGAACACCGGGGAGCTGTTTTTT. Together with reference TRBV19 and TRBJ2-2, the CDR3 gives the full variable domain: DGGITQSPKYLFRKEGQNVTLSCEQNLNHDAMYWYRQDPGQGLRLIYYSQIVNDFQKGDIAEGYSVSREKKESFPLTVTSAQKNPTAFYLCASIPSNTGELFFGEGSRLTVL.

V is TRBV18 and J is TRBJ1-1; D not certain. V was shortened by 3 bases and J by 0 bases, with 2 bases between the two germline ends. The CDR3 loop spans 12 amino acids. CDR1 is KGHSH, CDR2 LQKENI, per germline. CDR3 sequence (DNA): TGTGCCAGCTCACCTATGAACACTGAAGCTTTCTTT. Translated, it gives CASSPMNTEAFF.

The V and J genes are TRBV6-1 and TRBJ2-7, with 7 bases identical to TRBD1. CDR3 length: 14 residues. From germline, CDR1 is MNHNS and CDR2 SASEGT. The trim removed 11 bases at V and 0 bases at J, leaving 10 bases unmatched. The CDR3 region has the DNA TGTGCCGGCACCAGGGGACAGAGCTCCTACGAGCAGTACTTC. Encoded protein: CAGTRGQSSYEQYF.

The V call is TRBV7-2, the J call TRBJ2-7, with a weak D call TRBD1 (8 bases). CDR3 length equals 16 residues. The germline V gene has CDR1 SGHTA and CDR2 FQGNSA. V dropped 5 bases and J dropped 3 bases, with 20 bases sitting between them. CDR3 coding DNA: TGTGCCAGCAGCCGGACGGCACAGGGGGGGCTCTACGAGCAGTACTTC. Amino acids: CASSRTAQGGLYEQYF.

This sequence joins TRBV5-1 and TRBJ2-2; 8 nucleotides match TRBD2. CDR1 and CDR2 (germline): SGHRS, YFSETQ. The CDR3 contains 17 residues. Losses at the gene ends were 3 bases for V and 7 bases for J; bases not matched to a gene: 14. CDR3 coding DNA: TGCGCCAGCAGCTGGACCCCCGGGACTAGTATTGGCGGGGAGCTGTTTTTT. Protein sequence: CASSWTPGTSIGGELFF.

The V call is TRBV30, the J call TRBJ1-5, with TRBD1 as a possible D gene (5 bases). Trimming removed 1 base at V and 3 bases at J, with 13 bases between. The germline gives CDR1 GTSNPN, CDR2 SVGIG (reference sequence). CDR3 length equals 15 residues. CDR3 protein: CAWSAGQADNQPQHF. As DNA, the CDR3 is TGTGCCTGGAGTGCAGGGCAGGCCGACAATCAGCCCCAGCATTTT.

CDR3 amino acids: CASSQTGETQYF. The CDR3 nucleotides are TGTGCCAGCAGCCAGACAGGAGAGACCCAGTACTTC. J is TRBJ2-5 and V is TRBV7-3; possible D gene TRBD1, 6 bases. Trimming left V 5 bases short and J 4 bases short, with 8 bases between. From germline, CDR1 is SGHTA and CDR2 FQGTGA. The CDR3 has 12 residues.

The chain recombines TRBV30 with TRBJ2-7, with 10 bases that match TRBD2. CDR3 size: 14 residues. CDR1 and CDR2 from the germline V gene are GTSNPN and SVGIG (reference sequence). Unmatched junction bases numbered 5, after V lost 1 base and J lost 5 bases. The CDR3 loop is CAWSGAGGPNEQYF. In DNA, the CDR3 is TGTGCCTGGAGTGGAGCGGGAGGGCCAAACGAGCAGTACTTC.

The chain joins TRBV27 to TRBJ1-6; D is unresolved. The CDR3 runs to 13 residues. Per germline, CDR1 MNHEY and CDR2 SMNVEV (reference sequence). Trimming removed 4 bases from V and 7 bases from J, with 8 bases in between. CDR3 DNA: TGTGCCAGCAGTTATCTGACAAATTCACCCCTCCACTTT. This gives the protein CASSYLTNSPLHF.

This clone appeared once. V is TRBV28 and J is TRBJ1-4; weak D call: TRBD1 (5 bases). The germline V and J ends were trimmed by 5 bases and 6 bases, with 16 bases remaining between them. The CDR3 totals 15 residues. CDR1 is MDHEN and CDR2 is SYDVKM in the germline V gene. The CDR3 DNA is TGTGCCAGCAGTACCCGCGGAGGGGCGGATGAAAAACTGTTTTTT. It yields the protein CASSTRGGADEKLFF.

This clone was counted a single time. V usage is TRBV7-2 and J usage is TRBJ2-1; D remains ambiguous. V lost 6 bases and J 3 bases, leaving 9 bases between the germline ends. Germline V gene lookup returns CDR1 SGHTA and CDR2 FQGNSA. The length of the CDR3 is 13 residues. The CDR3 here is CASRQVLYNEQFF. CDR3 sequence (DNA): TGTGCCAGCAGGCAGGTTCTCTACAATGAGCAGTTCTTC. The full variable domain, rest sourced from reference TRBV7-2 and TRBJ2-1, is GAGVSQSPSNKVTEKGKDVELRCDPISGHTALYWYRQSLGQGLEFLIYFQGNSAPDKSGLPSDRFSAERTGGSVSTLTIQRTQQEDSAVYLCASRQVLYNEQFFGPGTRLTVL.

The chain has TRBV28 and TRBJ1-2, with no clear D. The ends were cut back, 10 bases at V and 8 bases at J, with 14 bases in the middle. The CDR3 sequence is 11 residues long. Germline-derived CDR1 and CDR2 are MDHEN and SYDVKM. The CDR3 bases are TGTGCCACCTCCCAGCGGTGGGGCTACACCTTC. This encodes CATSQRWGYTF.

The gene calls are TRBV30 and TRBJ1-2; 8 positions agree with TRBD1. The CDR3 contains 14 residues. Germline V gives CDR1 GTSNPN, CDR2 SVGIG (reference sequence). Germline trimming cut 2 bases from V and 4 bases from J; bases unmatched to any gene: 6. CDR3 sequence (DNA): TGTGCCTGGAGTCCCGACAGGGGCGTCTATGGCTACACCTTC. Its protein is CAWSPDRGVYGYTF.